This entry lists 12 T cell receptor beta chains sequenced from one sample in a study of vaccination and CD4 T cells after COVID-19 (dated by TCRdb to 2022 to 2024). Library creation used PCR. Sequencer: Illumina iSeq 100. TCR sequencing of DNA from cultured CD4+ T cells used the Oncomine TCR Beta short-read assay at the Johns Hopkins FTIC core. TCRdb's own reprocessing of the public reads used fastp at Q25 and MiXCR and kept productive beta chains. Entries that share a CDR3 protein sequence are merged under the most common genes and DNA. Counted in this sample were 20,000 to 25,000 distinct CDR3 sequences; around 60% of them appeared once. 10% to 15% of the sample is held by the ten biggest clonotypes. The sample's treatment or condition label, decoded: 10-day PBMC culture with coronavirus spike peptide pools or control peptides (ViraFEST assay). Antigens of these TCRs are unknown. The sequenced sample was CD4+ T cells from blood, cultured in vitro, obtained after SARS-CoV-2 vaccination. The source is a human donor who received a COVID-19 vaccine.

This clonotype was detected only once. The chain's CDR3 is CASSLIGRGTDTQYF. As DNA, the CDR3 is TGTGCCAGCAGCTTAATTGGACGGGGCACAGATACGCAGTATTTT. V is TRBV12-3 or TRBV12-4 and J is TRBJ2-3; D not resolved. The CDR3 has 15 residues. V shed 6 bases and J shed 1 base, with 14 bases lying between them.

The chain combines TRBV5-4 with TRBJ2-5, with 10 bases lining up with TRBD2. The CDR3 loop spans 15 amino acids. Per the germline V gene, CDR1 is SGHNT and CDR2 is YYREEE (reference sequence). V shed 0 bases and J 3 bases; nucleotides not matched to a gene: 2. CDR3 sequence (DNA): TGTGCCAGCAGCTTGGCCGGACTAGCGGAAGAGACCCAGTACTTC. As protein: CASSLAGLAEETQYF.

The J gene is TRBJ1-2, the V gene TRBV7-8; 8 bases fit TRBD1. Germline V gene lookup returns CDR1 SGHVS and CDR2 FQNEAQ. With V trimmed by 5 bases and J by 2 bases, 4 bases remained unmatched. There are 14 residues in the CDR3. CDR3 sequence: CASSPRTGNYGYTF. The CDR3 DNA follows: TGTGCCAGCAGCCCGCGGACAGGGAACTATGGCTACACCTTC.

This clonotype has just one count. This chain joins TRBV11-1 and TRBJ1-3; perhaps TRBD1 as D (5 bases). CDR3 size: 14 residues. Germline V gives CDR1 SGHAT, CDR2 FQDESV (reference sequence). Trimming cost V 2 bases and J 4 bases, with 9 bases left between them. The CDR3 is CASSLQGSGNTIYF. The CDR3 nucleotides read TGTGCCAGCAGCTTACAGGGCTCCGGAAACACCATATATTTT.

The genes are TRBV5-1 and TRBJ1-2; D not certain. Germline loops: CDR1 SGHRS, CDR2 YFSETQ. V lost 3 bases and J lost 4, with 13 bases in between. This CDR3 is 14 amino acids long. In DNA, the CDR3 is TGCGCCAGCAGCTCGGGCGGCAAACCCTATGGCTACACCTTC. It codes for CASSSGGKPYGYTF.

The chain employs TRBV15 and TRBJ1-5; D gene unclear. This CDR3 has 14 amino acids. Germline V gene data show CDR1 as LNHNV and CDR2 as YYDKDF (reference sequence). V lost 0 bases and J 7 bases, leaving 10 bases between the germline ends. The CDR3 sequence: CATSRDERRQPQHF. CDR3 DNA: TGTGCCACCAGCAGAGATGAGAGGCGACAGCCCCAGCATTTT. The full variable domain, with the rest looked up from reference TRBV15 and TRBJ1-5, is DAMVIQNPRYQVTQFGKPVTLSCSQTLNHNVMYWYQQKSSQAPKLLFHYYDKDFNNEADTPDNFQSRRPNTSFCFLDIRSPGLGDTAMYLCATSRDERRQPQHFGDGTRLSIL.

This clonotype was observed a few times. The chain employs TRBV12-3 or TRBV12-4 and TRBJ2-2, with 15 positions matching TRBD2. J was trimmed by 4 bases and V by 10 bases; bases with no gene match: 7. The CDR3 contains 16 residues. CDR3 sequence: CATGLAGGRGTGELFF. Here the CDR3 DNA reads TGTGCCACCGGACTAGCGGGGGGGCGTGGCACCGGGGAGCTGTTTTTT.

The V and J genes are TRBV24-1 and TRBJ2-5; D call uncertain. The CDR3 sequence is 13 residues long. Per the germline V gene, CDR1 is KGHDR and CDR2 is SFDVKD. Trimming left V 9 bases short and J 7 bases short, with 17 bases between. The CDR3, as DNA: TGTGCCACCGCGACTGACGGCGGCCGGACCCAGTACTTC. It is translated as CATATDGGRTQYF.

This clonotype has a handful of counts. The chain employs TRBV12-3 or TRBV12-4 and TRBJ2-5, with a weak D call TRBD2 (7 bases). The V end lost 0 bases, the J end lost 5 bases, and 13 bases lay between the germline ends. The CDR3 covers 15 residues. The CDR3 here is CASSLAGGRSETQYF. CDR3 DNA sequence: TGTGCCAGCAGTTTAGCGGGGGGGCGGAGCGAGACCCAGTACTTC.

This clonotype appeared a few times. CDR3 loop: CSARPEYEQYF. The CDR3 DNA reads TGCAGTGCTAGACCAGAATACGAGCAGTACTTC. The V gene is TRBV20-1, the J gene TRBJ2-7; no reliable D call. Germline CDR1 is DFQATT and CDR2 is SNEGSKA (reference sequence). Trimming left V 2 bases short and J 4 bases short, with 6 bases between. This CDR3 contains 11 residues.

The chain employs TRBV7-8 and TRBJ2-7; 8 positions match TRBD2. Germline assignment: CDR1 SGHVS and CDR2 FQNEAQ. The CDR3 totals 19 residues. The J segment lost 4 bases and the V segment lost 5 bases, leaving 22 bases of the junction unmatched. CDR3 in DNA: TGTGCCAGCAGCCCCCGAGGACTAGCCCTCAAAAAGGGGAGTTACGAGCAGTACTTC. This codes for CASSPRGLALKKGSYEQYF. The full variable domain, completed using reference TRBV7-8 and TRBJ2-7, is GAGVSQSPRYKVAKRGQDVALRCDPISGHVSLFWYQQALGQGPEFLTYFQNEAQLDKSGLPSDRFFAERPEGSVSTLKIQRTQQEDSAVYLCASSPRGLALKKGSYEQYFGPGTRLTVT.

J is TRBJ2-3 and V is TRBV24-1; TRBD2 aligns across 15 bases. This CDR3 is built from 18 residues. The J segment lost 5 bases and the V segment lost 3 bases, leaving 8 bases of the junction unmatched. Germline-derived CDR1 and CDR2 are KGHDR and SFDVKD. CDR3 amino acids: CATSDPRTSGGGGDTQYF. The DNA of the CDR3 is TGTGCCACCAGTGATCCGCGGACTAGCGGGGGGGGAGGAGATACGCAGTATTTT.